This entry is about one T cell receptor (beta chain). Its recognized antigen is unknown. Per-base quality was not reported, and no clone a single base away is much larger than it. TCRbeta CDR3 regions were amplified from genomic DNA by means of the immunoSEQ Assay, a bias-controlled multiplex PCR. For the original study's pipeline: Nucleated cell counts per sample were estimated from amplification of reference gene primers within the assay. To quantify the absolute abundance of each unique TCRbeta CDR3 rearrangement, sequence reads were collapsed and filtered. Productive Simpson clonality was computed per sample as the square root of Simpson's diversity index over productive rearrangements. Drawn from immuneACCESS, this table holds only the in-frame rearrangements with V and J called that TCRdb kept. Clones are partly lost; checked studies trace under half to an unresolved V gene and leave the rest unexplained. The V and J calls and clone size were taken over from that table, and D and trimming were inferred from the DNA. For this sample there are some 96,000 clones; more than 75% appear just once. Approximately 7% of the sample rests with the top ten.

The sample belongs to a study of blood T cell repertoires in COVID-19 (dated by TCRdb to about 2020). Notes on the research overall: Samples from collaborators originated in the United States, Italy and Spain and spanned both the acute and convalescent phases of COVID-19. Where HLA class I and class II types were available, the types were taken from metadata supplied by the sample provider, not from assay-based typing. The samples were drawn from the first 160 participants of the ongoing ImmuneRACE study and from 950 to 1,500 subjects provided by 6 global collaborators. The prospective study material was composed of cDNA or gDNA derived from T cells, B-cell-depleted T cells, or PBMCs. A freely available public database, intended as a resource for researchers studying the immune response to SARS-CoV-2, is where the repertoires were released. Nearly every sample came with metadata listing a de-identified subject ID, COVID-19 status, age in years and sex. Deeply sampled blood TCRbeta repertoires from subjects exposed to, actively infected with, or recovered from COVID-19 were included in the dataset. Paper-wide results and their limitations: The amount of clinical and demographic metadata varied by source and participant and was provided uncurated.

CDR1 and CDR2 are read off the germline V gene (reference sequence) as LNHDA and SQIVND. Including the terminal cysteine and phenylalanine, the CDR3 comprises 13 residues. The retained sequence is limited to the CDR3, 39 bases, with the frame set at the first base. The junction shows trimming of 9 bases on V and 3 bases on J, plus 12 bases between the germline ends. The collaborating institutions used their own protocols to collect whole blood in K2EDTA tubes. For TCRbeta analysis, collaborators shipped samples in one of three forms: frozen whole blood, isolated PBMCs, or DNA extracted from either of those sample types.

The sequenced sample was peripheral blood. This sequence originates from a man aged 25 to 40 in a cohort sampled during active COVID-19. The V gene is TRBV19 and the J gene is TRBJ1-5, with no D gene named confidently. The CDR3 amino acid sequence is: CASHGILNQPQHF. The DNA is TGTGCCAGCCACGGGATACTCAATCAGCCCCAGCATTTT.